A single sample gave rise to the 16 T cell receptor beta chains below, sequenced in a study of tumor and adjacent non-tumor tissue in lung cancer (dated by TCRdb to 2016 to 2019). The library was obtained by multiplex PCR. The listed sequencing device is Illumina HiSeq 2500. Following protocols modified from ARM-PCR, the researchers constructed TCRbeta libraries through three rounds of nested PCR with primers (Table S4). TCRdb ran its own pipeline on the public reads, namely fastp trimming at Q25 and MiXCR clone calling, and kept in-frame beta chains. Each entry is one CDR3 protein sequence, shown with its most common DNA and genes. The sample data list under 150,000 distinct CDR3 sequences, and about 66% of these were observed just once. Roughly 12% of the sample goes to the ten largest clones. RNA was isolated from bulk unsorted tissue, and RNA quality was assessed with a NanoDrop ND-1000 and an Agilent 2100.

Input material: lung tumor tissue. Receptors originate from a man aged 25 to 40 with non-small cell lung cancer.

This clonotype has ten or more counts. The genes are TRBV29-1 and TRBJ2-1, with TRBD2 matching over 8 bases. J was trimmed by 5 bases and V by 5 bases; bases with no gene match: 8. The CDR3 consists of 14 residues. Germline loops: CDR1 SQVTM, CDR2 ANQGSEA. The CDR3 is CSVRGGVSNNEQFF. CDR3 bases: TGCAGCGTTCGGGGGGGGGTATCGAACAATGAGCAGTTCTTC.

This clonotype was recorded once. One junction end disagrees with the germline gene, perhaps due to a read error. The CDR3: CASSLGWGGTEALF. The CDR3 nucleotides are TGTGCCAGTAGCTTAGGTTGGGGAGGCACTGAAGCTCTCTTT. This sequence joins TRBV11-3 and TRBJ1-1; D is unresolved. The CDR3 is made up of 14 amino acids. The germline V gene has CDR1 SGHNT and CDR2 YENEEA.

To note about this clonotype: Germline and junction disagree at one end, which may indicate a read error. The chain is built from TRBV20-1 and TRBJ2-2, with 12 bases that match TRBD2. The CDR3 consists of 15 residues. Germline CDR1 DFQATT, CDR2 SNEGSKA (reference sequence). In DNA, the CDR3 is TGCAGTGCCCGTAGCAGGACTAGCGGGACCGGGGAGCTGTTTTTC. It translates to CSARSRTSGTGELFF.

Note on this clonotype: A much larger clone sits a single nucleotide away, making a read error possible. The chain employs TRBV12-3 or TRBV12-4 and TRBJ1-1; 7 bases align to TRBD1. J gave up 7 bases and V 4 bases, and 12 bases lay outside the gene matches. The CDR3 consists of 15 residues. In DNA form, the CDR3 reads TGTGCCAGCAGTTCGCGCGGGACAGTCTTCATTGAAGCTTTCTTT. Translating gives CASSSRGTVFIEAFF.

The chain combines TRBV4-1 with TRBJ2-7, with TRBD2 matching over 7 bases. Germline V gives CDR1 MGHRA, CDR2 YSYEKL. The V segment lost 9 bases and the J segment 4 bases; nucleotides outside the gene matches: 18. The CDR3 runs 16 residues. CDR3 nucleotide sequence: TGCGCCAGAAGTCGAGATGAGACGGGAGGTACGTACGAGCAGTACTTC. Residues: CARSRDETGGTYEQYF.

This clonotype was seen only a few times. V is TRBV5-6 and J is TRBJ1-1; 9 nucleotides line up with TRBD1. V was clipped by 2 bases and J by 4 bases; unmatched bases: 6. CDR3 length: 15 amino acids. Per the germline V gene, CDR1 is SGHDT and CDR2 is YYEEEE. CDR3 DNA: TGTGCCAGCAGCTTCGGGACAGGGTTGGGCACTGAAGCTTTCTTT. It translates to CASSFGTGLGTEAFF.

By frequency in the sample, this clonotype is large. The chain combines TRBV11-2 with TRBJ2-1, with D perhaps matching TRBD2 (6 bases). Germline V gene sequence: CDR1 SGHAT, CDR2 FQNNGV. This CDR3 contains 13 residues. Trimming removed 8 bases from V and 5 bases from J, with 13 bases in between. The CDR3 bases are TGTGCCAGCGACTTGTGGGGGGACAATGAGCAGTTCTTC. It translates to CASDLWGDNEQFF.

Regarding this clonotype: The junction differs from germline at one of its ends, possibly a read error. The CDR3 here is CASSQRAAGTLNSLLHF. CDR3 DNA: TGTGCCAGCAGCCAACGGGCAGCCGGGACCCTGAATTCACTCCTCCACTTT. V is TRBV4-2 and J is TRBJ1-6, with D possibly TRBD1 on 5 matching bases. From germline, CDR1 is LGHNA and CDR2 YNFKEQ. CDR3 length: 17 amino acids.

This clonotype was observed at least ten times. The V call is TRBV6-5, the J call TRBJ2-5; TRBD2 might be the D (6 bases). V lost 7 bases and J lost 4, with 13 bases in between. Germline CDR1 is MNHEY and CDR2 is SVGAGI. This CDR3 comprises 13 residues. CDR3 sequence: CASTIVGGETQYF. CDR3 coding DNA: TGTGCCAGCACCATAGTGGGGGGAGAGACCCAGTACTTC.

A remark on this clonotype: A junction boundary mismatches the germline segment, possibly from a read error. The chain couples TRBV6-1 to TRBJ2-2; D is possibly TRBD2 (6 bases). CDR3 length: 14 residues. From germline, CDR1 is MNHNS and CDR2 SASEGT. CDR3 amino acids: CVSSEVSYGGELFF. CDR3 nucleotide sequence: TGTGTCAGCAGTGAGGTGTCTTACGGCGGGGAGCTTTTTTTT.

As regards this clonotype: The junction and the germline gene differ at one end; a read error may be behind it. CDR3 DNA sequence: TGTGCCAGCAGCCTAGAAGCGGGTGGGCAAGAGACCCACTACTTC. Its translation is CASSLEAGGQETHYF. The chain links TRBV11-3 to TRBJ2-5; D is possibly TRBD2 (6 bases). The germline V gene has CDR1 SGHNT and CDR2 YENEEA. The CDR3 runs to 15 residues.

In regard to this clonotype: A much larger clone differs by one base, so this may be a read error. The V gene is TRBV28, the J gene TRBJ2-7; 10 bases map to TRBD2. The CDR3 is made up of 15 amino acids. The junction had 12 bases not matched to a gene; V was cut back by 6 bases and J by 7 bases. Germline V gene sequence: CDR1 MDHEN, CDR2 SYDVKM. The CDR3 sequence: CASSSSSGGSLEQYF. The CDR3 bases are TGTGCCAGCAGCTCATCTAGCGGGGGAAGTTTGGAGCAGTACTTC.

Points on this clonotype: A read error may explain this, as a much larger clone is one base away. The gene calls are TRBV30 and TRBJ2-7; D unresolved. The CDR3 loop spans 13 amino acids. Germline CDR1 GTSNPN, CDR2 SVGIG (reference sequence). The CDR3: CAWSRDGHYEQHF. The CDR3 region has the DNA TGTGCCTGGAGTAGGGATGGTCACTACGAGCAGCACTTC.

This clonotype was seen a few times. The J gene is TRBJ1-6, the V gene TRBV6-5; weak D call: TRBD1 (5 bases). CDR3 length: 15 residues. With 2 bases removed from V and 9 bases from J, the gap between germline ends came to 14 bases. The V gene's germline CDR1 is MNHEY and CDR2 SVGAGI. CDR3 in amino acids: CASSYRRGSGSPLHF. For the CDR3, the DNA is TGTGCCAGCAGTTACCGACGGGGGAGTGGTTCACCCCTCCACTTT.

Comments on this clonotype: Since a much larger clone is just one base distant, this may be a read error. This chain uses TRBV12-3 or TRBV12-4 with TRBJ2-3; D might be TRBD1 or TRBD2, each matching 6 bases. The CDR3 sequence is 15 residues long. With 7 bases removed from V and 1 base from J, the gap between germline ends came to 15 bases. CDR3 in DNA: TGTGCCAGCATTTTTGGGGGGCGCCGCACAGATACGCAGTATTTT. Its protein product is CASIFGGRRTDTQYF.

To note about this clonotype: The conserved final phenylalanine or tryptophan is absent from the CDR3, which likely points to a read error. In DNA form, the CDR3 reads TGTGCCAGCGGCCTAAGGGGGGGGCTCGGCGCTGAAGCTTTCTCT. It encodes CASGLRGGLGAEAFS. This chain links TRBV11-1 with TRBJ1-1; TRBD1 is a possible D gene (6 bases). The CDR3 length is 15 residues. CDR1 and CDR2 (germline): SGHAT, FQDESV (reference sequence). V was cut by 8 bases and J by 6 bases, with 22 bases left in between.